This TCR beta chain was retrieved from a study of shared clonotypes between healthy human individuals. The V gene end was trimmed by 10 bases and the J gene end by 4 bases; junction bases not matched to a gene: 8. The CDR3 length is 13 residues. Germline V gene data show CDR1 as ENHRY and CDR2 as SYGVKD. Only one count was recorded for this clone. Produced via immunoSEQ multiplex PCR; TCRdb's table is partial and in-frame only. The sample contains about 470,000 clones, 79% of which appear only once. The sample taken for sequencing was PBMCs. This clonotype was obtained from a woman between 40 and 55 years old in good health. Some clones in this sample may be carry-over from other donors' samples. The rearrangement joins TRBV10-3 to TRBJ2-7; the match to TRBD2 covers 9 bases. The CDR3 here is CATGASGIYEQYF. The CDR3 bases are TGTGCCACCGGGGCTAGCGGGATATACGAGCAGTACTTC.